This TCR beta chain was recorded in a study of CD8+CD57+ T cells in acquired aplastic anemia (dated by TCRdb to between 2018 and 2020). Some background on the complete study: On average, sorted CD4+ and CD8+ cells yielded approximately 3 ug of extracted DNA, with a range of roughly 0.19 to 27.4 ug. CD8+CD57+ expansion was defined as a frequency above the mean frequency observed in healthy subjects.

Broader findings and caveats from the paper: Some 31 CD8+ CDR3 sequences were shared between patients and controls but appeared highly expressed in patients and within their immunodominant clones. CD8+ Simpson's diversity did not differ significantly between patients and healthy controls (P=0.060).

CDR1 is given as MGHRA and CDR2 as YSYEKL, both from the germline V gene. The CDR3 holds 18 amino acids from the cysteine to the phenylalanine. This entry keeps only the CDR3 DNA: 54 bases, framed from base 1. The germline V and J ends show losses of 0 bases and 1 base respectively, and no gene match explains 7 bases of the junction. For this clonotype: Its cognate antigen has yet to be identified. No base-level quality is on record; no much larger clone is a single base apart.

Patients chosen for sequencing had shown expansion of CD8+CD57+ cells by flow cytometry. Every patient had severe acquired aplastic anemia, diagnosed using the International Study of Aplastic Anemia and Agranulocytosis and Camitta criteria. No patient had received any therapy when blood was sampled. TCR repertoires of sorted CD4+ and CD8+ blood T cells from severe aplastic anemia patients and healthy subjects were deep-sequenced in the study. Patients were enrolled in the USA under clinicaltrials.gov protocols 00001620, 01623167, 00001397, 00071045, 00081523 and 00961064. Ficoll-Paque density gradient centrifugation was used to isolate peripheral blood mononuclear cells. Before DNA extraction, CD4+ and CD8+ T cells were sorted by FACS or by magnetic beads. Genomic DNA was used as template for profiling of TCR beta VDJ combinations and CDR3 sequences. An Illumina HiSeq 2000 was the platform used for TCR repertoire sequencing. Regarding the original processing steps: Repertoire assessment relied on Simpson's diversity index, CDR3 size and DJ length profiles, and TRBV/TRBJ rearrangement plots. The most abundant DNA sequence in the deep sequencing data was taken as the immunodominant clone. CDR3 amino acid sequences were checked for sharing between subjects and were compared against published repertoires and the VDJdb database. Using fastp trimming at Q25 and MiXCR clonotype assembly, TCRdb reanalyzed the public sequencing data and kept in-frame beta chains. Rows merge per CDR3 protein into single entries with the most common DNA and genes. The V and J calls and clone size are TCRdb's, not the authors'. This sample lists tens of thousands of distinct CDR3 sequences; less than 65% were detected once. 50% to 65% of the sample is in the top ten clones.

The sequence joins TRBV4-1 to TRBJ1-1; 11 bases in between match TRBD1. Sequencing was carried out using sorted CD4+, CD8+, or CD8+CD57+ T cells (not recorded which) from PBMCs. This TCR came from a human donor with aplastic anemia. Here is the DNA: TGCGCCAGCAGCCAAGAATGGACAGGGGGCGCGGGGAACACTGAAGCTTTCTTT. Translated, it reads CASSQEWTGGAGNTEAFF.